A selection of T cell receptor beta chains follows, all from one sample in a study of blood T cell repertoires in COVID-19. Sequencing was performed with immunoSEQ multiplex PCR; in TCRdb, only in-frame clones are kept and a portion is missing. The sample has around 120,000 clones, around 87% seen once. The source material was peripheral blood. These receptors all stem from an older woman with COVID-19, enrolled during active disease. The CDR3 runs from the conserved cysteine through the conserved F or W. The D gene is left open where the match is weak. Rows give clone size only sometimes, using once, few, many, or a class for an expanded clone.

d_call: NA; j_call: TRBJ2-7; clone_size: NA; cdr3_length: 13; v_call: TRBV27; cdr3_aa: CASSPPGSYEQYF; cdr3_nt: TGTGCCAGCAGTCCCCCGGGCTCCTACGAGCAGTACTTC
d_call: NA; j_call: TRBJ2-1; clone_size: NA; cdr3_length: 15; v_call: TRBV7-9; cdr3_aa: CASSPSVFPYNEQFF; cdr3_nt: TGTGCCAGCAGCCCCTCTGTTTTCCCCTACAATGAGCAGTTCTTC
d_call: TRBD1; j_call: TRBJ1-1; clone_size: NA; cdr3_length: 16; v_call: TRBV4-3; cdr3_aa: CASSPQLTGGAGRAFF; cdr3_nt: TGCGCCAGCAGCCCTCAATTGACAGGGGGCGCTGGAAGGGCTTTCTTT
d_call: NA; j_call: TRBJ1-2; clone_size: once; cdr3_length: 14; v_call: TRBV3-1/TRBV3-2; cdr3_aa: CASSLTGRYGGYTF; cdr3_nt: TGTGCCAGCAGCCTCACAGGGCGCTATGGGGGCTACACCTTC
d_call: NA; j_call: TRBJ1-1; clone_size: once; cdr3_length: 12; v_call: TRBV29-1; cdr3_aa: CSVDGGITEAFF; cdr3_nt: TGCAGCGTTGACGGGGGAATCACTGAAGCTTTCTTT
d_call: TRBD1; j_call: TRBJ2-2; clone_size: once; cdr3_length: 15; v_call: TRBV5-1; cdr3_aa: CASSLAGGNTGELFF; cdr3_nt: TGCGCCAGCAGCTTGGCAGGGGGCAACACCGGGGAGCTGTTTTTT
d_call: TRBD2; j_call: TRBJ2-1; clone_size: NA; cdr3_length: 16; v_call: TRBV4-1; cdr3_aa: CASSQIAGEAYNEQFF; cdr3_nt: TGCGCCAGCAGCCAGATAGCGGGGGAAGCCTACAATGAGCAGTTCTTC
d_call: TRBD2; j_call: TRBJ2-7; clone_size: NA; cdr3_length: 14; v_call: TRBV18; cdr3_aa: CASSPSGGAYEQYF; cdr3_nt: TGTGCCAGCTCACCTAGCGGGGGGGCCTACGAGCAGTACTTC
d_call: NA; j_call: TRBJ2-5; clone_size: NA; cdr3_length: 13; v_call: TRBV30; cdr3_aa: CARSHGGEETQYF; cdr3_nt: TGTGCCAGAAGCCATGGCGGGGAAGAGACCCAGTACTTC
d_call: TRBD2; j_call: TRBJ2-5; clone_size: NA; cdr3_length: 15; v_call: TRBV6-5; cdr3_aa: CASSSLSGGQETQYF; cdr3_nt: TGTGCCAGCAGTTCCCTCAGCGGGGGGCAAGAGACCCAGTACTTC
d_call: NA; j_call: TRBJ1-4; clone_size: few; cdr3_length: 14; v_call: TRBV4-3; cdr3_aa: CASSQPGPGEKLFF; cdr3_nt: TGCGCCAGCAGCCAACCAGGCCCGGGGGAAAAACTGTTTTTT
d_call: NA; j_call: TRBJ1-2; clone_size: NA; cdr3_length: 16; v_call: TRBV28; cdr3_aa: CASSLTLSGQRMGYTF; cdr3_nt: TGTGCCAGCAGTTTGACCCTCTCGGGTCAGAGGATGGGCTACACCTTC
d_call: NA; j_call: TRBJ1-2; clone_size: NA; cdr3_length: 14; v_call: TRBV5-4; cdr3_aa: CASSLDQGFYGYTF; cdr3_nt: TGTGCCAGCAGCTTGGATCAGGGGTTCTATGGCTACACCTTC
d_call: TRBD1; j_call: TRBJ1-5; clone_size: NA; cdr3_length: 15; v_call: TRBV15; cdr3_aa: CATSRSGQGNQPQHF; cdr3_nt: TGTGCCACCAGCAGAAGTGGACAGGGCAATCAGCCCCAGCATTTT
d_call: TRBD1; j_call: TRBJ1-2; clone_size: NA; cdr3_length: 14; v_call: TRBV2; cdr3_aa: CASSEQGVSGGYTF; cdr3_nt: TGTGCCAGCAGCGAACAGGGGGTTAGTGGTGGCTACACCTTC
d_call: NA; j_call: TRBJ2-3; clone_size: once; cdr3_length: 16; v_call: TRBV11-2; cdr3_aa: CASSLTGIESTDTQYF; cdr3_nt: TGTGCCAGCAGCTTAACCGGTATAGAGAGCACAGATACGCAGTATTTT
d_call: TRBD2; j_call: TRBJ2-1; clone_size: NA; cdr3_length: 15; v_call: TRBV6-5; cdr3_aa: CASTLSSGGIDEQFF; cdr3_nt: TGTGCCAGCACCCTCTCTAGCGGGGGGATAGATGAGCAGTTCTTC
d_call: NA; j_call: TRBJ1-6; clone_size: NA; cdr3_length: 12; v_call: TRBV10-3; cdr3_aa: CAISNQNSPLHF; cdr3_nt: TGTGCCATCAGCAATCAAAATTCACCCCTCCACTTT
d_call: NA; j_call: TRBJ2-6; clone_size: NA; cdr3_length: 15; v_call: TRBV30; cdr3_aa: CAWSPQGTGANVLTF; cdr3_nt: TGTGCCTGGAGTCCACAGGGAACTGGGGCCAACGTCCTGACTTTC
d_call: TRBD1; j_call: TRBJ2-7; clone_size: NA; cdr3_length: 14; v_call: TRBV12-5; cdr3_aa: CAVGPGQGRYEQYF; cdr3_nt: TGTGCTGTAGGCCCGGGACAGGGGCGGTACGAGCAGTACTTC
d_call: NA; j_call: TRBJ1-1; clone_size: NA; cdr3_length: 16; v_call: TRBV6-5; cdr3_aa: CASSYSFRRRNTEAFF; cdr3_nt: TGTGCCAGCAGTTACTCGTTCCGGCGGCGGAACACTGAAGCTTTCTTT
d_call: NA; j_call: TRBJ1-1; clone_size: NA; cdr3_length: 15; v_call: TRBV9; cdr3_aa: CASSETPTTGSEAFF; cdr3_nt: TGTGCCAGCAGCGAGACTCCGACGACAGGCTCTGAAGCTTTCTTT